Listed below are T cell receptor beta chains from one sample, sequenced in a study of CD8+ T cells in alopecia areata. Produced via immunoSEQ multiplex PCR; TCRdb's table is partial and in-frame only. The sample includes roughly 200,000 clones, 60% to 70% seen only once; the top ten take approximately 3.4%. The sample here was CD4+ T cells sorted from blood, taken at week 4, from a patient treated with tofacitinib. All receptors derive from a human donor with alopecia areata. Both conserved end residues are part of each CDR3. The D gene is left open where the match is weak. Clone size is shown for a subset of rows, as once, few, many or a class of expanded clone.

abundance	v_gene	d_gene	j_gene	CDR3aa	CDR3nt
-	TRBV28	TRBD2	TRBJ2-5	CASSFGGSGETQYF	TGTGCCAGCAGTTTCGGGGGGTCGGGGGAGACCCAGTACTTC
-	TRBV30	-	TRBJ1-1	CAWAGQTNTEAFF	TGTGCCTGGGCGGGACAAACGAACACTGAAGCTTTCTTT
once	TRBV11-2	-	TRBJ2-3	CASSLELVTDTQYF	TGTGCCAGCAGCTTAGAATTGGTCACAGATACGCAGTATTTT
few	TRBV27	TRBD1	TRBJ1-2	CASSPKGQGGGYTF	TGTGCCAGCAGTCCTAAAGGACAGGGCGGAGGCTACACCTTC
-	TRBV25-1	TRBD2	TRBJ2-5	CASSLAGGPGTQYF	TGTGCCAGCAGTTTGGCGGGGGGGCCTGGGACCCAGTACTTC
few	TRBV2	-	TRBJ1-5	CASRREGDQPQHF	TGTGCCAGCAGACGAGAAGGGGATCAGCCCCAGCATTTT
-	TRBV4-2	TRBD1	TRBJ1-2	CASSQAAGQEAADGYTF	TGTGCCAGCAGCCAAGCCGCGGGACAGGAGGCAGCGGATGGCTACACCTTC
-	TRBV2	TRBD1	TRBJ1-1	CASSGDRTMNTEAFF	TGTGCCAGCAGTGGGGACAGGACCATGAACACTGAAGCTTTCTTT
-	TRBV5-1	-	TRBJ2-2	CASSQSGPSTGELFF	TGCGCCAGCAGCCAATCCGGGCCGTCCACCGGGGAGCTGTTTTTT
-	TRBV28	-	TRBJ2-4	CASSYAPAKNIQYF	TGTGCCAGCAGTTACGCCCCCGCCAAAAACATTCAGTACTTC
few	TRBV2	TRBD1	TRBJ1-5	CASSWDRASGQPQHF	TGTGCCAGCAGCTGGGACAGGGCCTCGGGACAGCCCCAGCATTTT
-	TRBV30	TRBD2	TRBJ2-5	CAWSGGLAGVGTQYF	TGTGCCTGGAGTGGGGGACTAGCGGGGGTCGGGACCCAGTACTTC
-	TRBV28	TRBD1	TRBJ1-2	CASSFWRGRDGYTF	TGTGCCAGCAGTTTCTGGAGGGGGCGAGATGGCTACACCTTC
-	TRBV6-1	TRBD1	TRBJ1-1	CASGYGQVNTEAFF	TGTGCCAGCGGTTATGGACAGGTCAACACTGAAGCTTTCTTT
few	TRBV30	-	TRBJ1-1	CAWSISVLGTEAFF	TGTGCCTGGAGTATCTCCGTGCTGGGGACTGAAGCTTTCTTT
-	TRBV2	-	TRBJ2-2	CASSQSKPGELFF	TGTGCCAGCAGTCAATCTAAGCCCGGGGAGCTGTTTTTT
-	TRBV25-1	TRBD1	TRBJ1-5	CASSDGTGNNQPQHF	TGTGCCAGCAGTGACGGGACAGGTAACAATCAGCCCCAGCATTTT
-	TRBV5-1	TRBD2	TRBJ2-5	CASSFAGGIQETQYF	TGCGCCAGCAGCTTTGCGGGGGGCATCCAAGAGACCCAGTACTTC
-	TRBV28	TRBD1	TRBJ2-5	CASSHDRGQETQYF	TGTGCCAGCAGTCACGACAGGGGGCAAGAGACCCAGTACTTC
-	TRBV15	-	TRBJ1-2	CATRPGLSGGNYGYTF	TGTGCCACCCGCCCAGGACTCTCCGGTGGCAACTATGGCTACACCTTC
few	TRBV5-6	TRBD1	TRBJ2-5	CASAGGRGETQYF	TGTGCCAGCGCAGGGGGTAGGGGAGAGACCCAGTACTTC
-	TRBV30	-	TRBJ1-1	CAWSAVGNTEAFF	TGTGCCTGGAGTGCGGTCGGGAACACTGAAGCTTTCTTT
-	TRBV9	-	TRBJ1-6	CASSVGQYNSPLHF	TGTGCCAGCAGCGTAGGACAGTATAATTCACCCCTCCACTTT
few	TRBV5-6	TRBD1	TRBJ1-5	CASSLTGVNQPQHF	TGTGCCAGCAGCCTCACAGGGGTCAATCAGCCCCAGCATTTT
-	TRBV27	TRBD1	TRBJ1-2	CASSPTGVRGYTF	TGTGCCAGCAGTCCCACAGGGGTTAGAGGCTACACCTTC
few	TRBV23-1	-	TRBJ1-3	CASSQSGTLSGNTIYF	TGCGCCAGCAGTCAATCCGGTACCCTCTCTGGAAACACCATATATTTT
-	TRBV14	-	TRBJ2-3	CASSQEPPRDTQYF	TGTGCCAGCAGCCAAGAGCCCCCGCGAGATACGCAGTATTTT
once	TRBV29-1	TRBD1	TRBJ2-6	CSVGTGLLPGANVLTF	TGCAGCGTTGGGACAGGGTTGCTCCCTGGGGCCAACGTCCTGACTTTC
-	TRBV29-1	-	TRBJ2-3	CSVGEDTQYF	TGCAGCGTTGGAGAAGATACGCAGTATTTT
-	TRBV4-1	TRBD1	TRBJ2-7	CASSQFTGTGGLYEQYF	TGCGCCAGCAGCCAGTTTACCGGGACAGGGGGCCTATACGAGCAGTACTTC
-	TRBV11-3	TRBD2	TRBJ2-1	CASSSRLAGYNEQFF	TGTGCCAGCAGCTCCCGACTAGCGGGATACAATGAGCAGTTCTTC
-	TRBV4-3	-	TRBJ2-5	CASSQEGWVETQYF	TGCGCCAGCAGCCAAGAGGGATGGGTGGAGACCCAGTACTTC
once	TRBV7-9	-	TRBJ2-3	CASSLDQRDTQYF	TGTGCCAGCAGCTTAGACCAGAGAGATACGCAGTATTTT
-	TRBV5-6	-	TRBJ2-2	CASSFTPGAGELFF	TGTGCCAGCAGCTTTACACCAGGGGCCGGGGAGCTGTTTTTT
-	TRBV25-1	-	TRBJ2-5	CASSEHGGPQETQYF	TGTGCCAGCAGTGAACACGGGGGCCCACAAGAGACCCAGTACTTC
-	TRBV23-1	TRBD1	TRBJ1-2	CASSRRDREASYGYTF	TGCGCCAGCAGTCGCCGGGACAGGGAGGCAAGCTATGGCTACACCTTC
few	TRBV7-9	TRBD1	TRBJ2-5	CASSLSNRGQETQYF	TGTGCCAGCAGCTTATCCAACAGGGGACAAGAGACCCAGTACTTC